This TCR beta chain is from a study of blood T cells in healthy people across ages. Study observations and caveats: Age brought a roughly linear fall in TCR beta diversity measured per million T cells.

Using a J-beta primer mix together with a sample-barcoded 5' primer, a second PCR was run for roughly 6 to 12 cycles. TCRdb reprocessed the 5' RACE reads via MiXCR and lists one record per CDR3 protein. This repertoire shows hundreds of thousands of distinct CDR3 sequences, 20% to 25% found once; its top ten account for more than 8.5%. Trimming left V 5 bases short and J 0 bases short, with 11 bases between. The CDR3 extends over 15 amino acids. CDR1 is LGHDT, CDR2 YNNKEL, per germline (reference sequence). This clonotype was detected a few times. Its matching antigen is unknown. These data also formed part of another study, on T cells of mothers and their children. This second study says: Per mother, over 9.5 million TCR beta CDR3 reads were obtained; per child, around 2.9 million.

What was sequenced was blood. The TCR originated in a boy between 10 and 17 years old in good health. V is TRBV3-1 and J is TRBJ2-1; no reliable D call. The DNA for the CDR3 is TGTGCCAGCAGCTTTACAGCCATCTCCTACAATGAGCAGTTCTTC. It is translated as CASSFTAISYNEQFF.